These 2 T cell receptor beta chains came from one sample sequenced in a study of blood T cell repertoires in COVID-19 (dated by TCRdb to the early 2020s). Libraries were prepared through the immunoSEQ multiplex PCR assay. Held by TCRdb, this immuneACCESS table contains in-frame sequences only and omits some clones. Under half of the omission traces to an unresolved V gene where checked; the cause of the rest is unknown. Within this sample are 110,000 or so clones, with 80% to 90% of them counted one time only. The top ten clones comprise 3.4% of the sample. Sequencing was performed on peripheral blood. The receptors come from a man in his forties with acute or convalescent COVID-19.

Remarks on this clone: A junction end diverges from the germline sequence, so it may reflect a read error. The chain joins TRBV5-1 to TRBJ2-3; D may be TRBD1 (6 bases). The CDR3 sequence is 14 residues long. Germline-derived CDR1 and CDR2 are SGHRS and YFSETQ. The CDR3 coding sequence is TGCGCCAGCACCTTGCAGGGGACCACAGATACGCAGTATTTT. Its translation is CASTLQGTTDTQYF.

DNA of the CDR3: TGTGCCAGCAGCCAAGGAAGTGTGGCTAGCGGGGCTCGGACGCAGTATTTT. Translation: CASSQGSVASGARTQYF. V usage is TRBV3-1 (or the pseudogene TRBV3-2) and J usage is TRBJ2-3; 9 nucleotides line up with TRBD2. V dropped 1 base and J dropped 9; count of bases not matched to a gene: 14. This CDR3 spans 17 amino acids. Germline V gives CDR1 LGHDT, CDR2 YNNKEL (reference sequence).